Given below is one TCR beta chain in context. As yet, its antigen is unknown. The data stem from a study of OX40 agonist ivuxolimab in advanced cancers. The germline V gene has CDR1 MNHEY and CDR2 SMNVEV (reference sequence). V was shortened by 3 bases and J by 7 bases, with 10 bases between the two germline ends. The CDR3 has 13 amino acids. Sequencing used immunoSEQ multiplex PCR; TCRdb keeps in-frame clones, though not all of them. The sample holds 55,000 to 60,000 clones, nearly 95% seen once. Whole-study results and caveats: Still undetermined is the antigen specificity of the expanded peripheral T cells. On average, CD8+ T cells showed a greater number of expanded clones than CD4+. Among patients with partial responses at 0.1-3.0 mg/kg, clonal expansion was among the lowest.

Autoimmune disease history or systemic immunosuppression was exclusionary. Sample: CD4+ or CD8+ T cells sorted from blood, taken in a trial of the OX40 agonist ivuxolimab. The sequence was collected from an adult with an advanced solid tumor such as melanoma, head and neck, liver or kidney cancer. V is TRBV27 and J is TRBJ2-1; TRBD2 might be the D (5 bases). The DNA of the CDR3 is TGTGCCAGCAGTTTGGGTCGAGGGAATGAGCAGTTCTTC. Protein: CASSLGRGNEQFF.